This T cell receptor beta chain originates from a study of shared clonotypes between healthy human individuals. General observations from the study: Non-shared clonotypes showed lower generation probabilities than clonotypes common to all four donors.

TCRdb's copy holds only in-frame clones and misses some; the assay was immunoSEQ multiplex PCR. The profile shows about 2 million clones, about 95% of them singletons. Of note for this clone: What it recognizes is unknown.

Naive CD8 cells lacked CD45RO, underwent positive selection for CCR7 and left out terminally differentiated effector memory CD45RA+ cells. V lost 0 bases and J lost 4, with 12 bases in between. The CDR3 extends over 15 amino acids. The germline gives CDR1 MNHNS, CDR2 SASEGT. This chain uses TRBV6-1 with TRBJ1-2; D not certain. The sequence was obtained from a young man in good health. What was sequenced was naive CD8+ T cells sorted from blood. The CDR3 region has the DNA TGTGCCAGCAGTGAAGCGAGGCAGCGTACCTATGGCTACACCTTC. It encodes CASSEARQRTYGYTF.